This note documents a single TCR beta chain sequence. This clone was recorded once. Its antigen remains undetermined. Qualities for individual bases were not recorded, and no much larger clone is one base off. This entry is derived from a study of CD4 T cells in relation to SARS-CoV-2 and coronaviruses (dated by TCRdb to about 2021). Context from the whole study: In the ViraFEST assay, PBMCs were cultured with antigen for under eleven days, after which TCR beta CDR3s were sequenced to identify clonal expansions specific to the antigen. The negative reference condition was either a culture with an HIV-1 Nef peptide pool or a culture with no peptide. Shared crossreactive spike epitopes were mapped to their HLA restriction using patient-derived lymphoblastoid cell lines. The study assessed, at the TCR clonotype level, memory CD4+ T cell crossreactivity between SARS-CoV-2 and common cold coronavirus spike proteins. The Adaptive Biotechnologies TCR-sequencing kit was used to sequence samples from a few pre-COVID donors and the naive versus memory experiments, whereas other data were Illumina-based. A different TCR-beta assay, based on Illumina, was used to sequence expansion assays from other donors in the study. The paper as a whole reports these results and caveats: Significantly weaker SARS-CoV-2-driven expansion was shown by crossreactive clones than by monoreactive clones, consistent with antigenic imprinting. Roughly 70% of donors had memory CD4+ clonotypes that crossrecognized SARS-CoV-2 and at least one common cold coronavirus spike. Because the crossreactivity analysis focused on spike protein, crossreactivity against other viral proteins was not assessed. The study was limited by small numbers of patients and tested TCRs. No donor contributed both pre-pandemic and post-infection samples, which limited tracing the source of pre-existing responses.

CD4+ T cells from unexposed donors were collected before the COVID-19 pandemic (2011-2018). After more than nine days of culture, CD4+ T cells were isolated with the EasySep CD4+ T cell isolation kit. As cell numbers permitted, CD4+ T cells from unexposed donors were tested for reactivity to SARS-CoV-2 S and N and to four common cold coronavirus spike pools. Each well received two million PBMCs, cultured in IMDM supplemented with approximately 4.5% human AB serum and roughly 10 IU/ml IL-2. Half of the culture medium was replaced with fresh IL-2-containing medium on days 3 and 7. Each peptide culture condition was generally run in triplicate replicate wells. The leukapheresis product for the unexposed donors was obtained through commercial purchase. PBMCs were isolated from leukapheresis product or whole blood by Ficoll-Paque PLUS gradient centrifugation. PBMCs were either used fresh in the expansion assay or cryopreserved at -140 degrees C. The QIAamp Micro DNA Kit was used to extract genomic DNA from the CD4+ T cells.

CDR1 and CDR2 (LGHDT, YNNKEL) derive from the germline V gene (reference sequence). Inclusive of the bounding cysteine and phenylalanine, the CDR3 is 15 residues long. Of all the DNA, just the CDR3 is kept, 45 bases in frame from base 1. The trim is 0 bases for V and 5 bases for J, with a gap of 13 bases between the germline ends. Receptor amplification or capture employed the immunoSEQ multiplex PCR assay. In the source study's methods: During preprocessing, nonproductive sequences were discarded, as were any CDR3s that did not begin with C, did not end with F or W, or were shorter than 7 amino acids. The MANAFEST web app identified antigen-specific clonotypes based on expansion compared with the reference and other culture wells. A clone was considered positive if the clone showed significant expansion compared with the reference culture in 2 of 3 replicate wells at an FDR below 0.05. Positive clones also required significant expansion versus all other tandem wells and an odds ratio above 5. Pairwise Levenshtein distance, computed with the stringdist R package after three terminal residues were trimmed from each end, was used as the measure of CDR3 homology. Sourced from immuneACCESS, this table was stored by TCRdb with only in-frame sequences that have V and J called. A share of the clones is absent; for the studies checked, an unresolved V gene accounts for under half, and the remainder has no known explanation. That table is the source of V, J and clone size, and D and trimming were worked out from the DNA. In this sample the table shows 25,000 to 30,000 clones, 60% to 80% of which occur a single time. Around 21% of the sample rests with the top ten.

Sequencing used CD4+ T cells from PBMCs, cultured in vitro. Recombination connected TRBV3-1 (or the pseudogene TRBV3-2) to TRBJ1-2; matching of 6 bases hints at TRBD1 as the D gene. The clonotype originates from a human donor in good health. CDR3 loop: CASSQDLEGDYGYTF. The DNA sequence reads TGTGCCAGCAGCCAAGATCTTGAGGGGGATTATGGCTACACCTTC.